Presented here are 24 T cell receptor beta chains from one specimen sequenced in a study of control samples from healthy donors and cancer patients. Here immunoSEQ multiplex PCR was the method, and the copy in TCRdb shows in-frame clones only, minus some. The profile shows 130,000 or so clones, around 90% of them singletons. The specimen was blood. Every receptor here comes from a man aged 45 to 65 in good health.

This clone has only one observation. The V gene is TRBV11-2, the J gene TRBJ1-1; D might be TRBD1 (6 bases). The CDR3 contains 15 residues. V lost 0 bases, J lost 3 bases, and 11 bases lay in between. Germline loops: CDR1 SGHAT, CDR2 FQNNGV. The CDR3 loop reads CASSLERGAYTEAFF. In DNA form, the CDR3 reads TGTGCCAGCAGCTTAGAGCGGGGGGCGTACACTGAAGCTTTCTTT.

The CDR3 is CATSRGQASTDTQYF. The CDR3 DNA sequence: TGTGCCACCAGCAGGGGACAGGCGAGCACAGATACGCAGTATTTT. J is TRBJ2-3 and V is TRBV15; TRBD1 aligns across 8 bases. Per germline, CDR1 LNHNV and CDR2 YYDKDF (reference sequence). V gave up 3 bases and J gave up 0 bases; unmatched junction bases: 2. The CDR3 is 15 amino acids.

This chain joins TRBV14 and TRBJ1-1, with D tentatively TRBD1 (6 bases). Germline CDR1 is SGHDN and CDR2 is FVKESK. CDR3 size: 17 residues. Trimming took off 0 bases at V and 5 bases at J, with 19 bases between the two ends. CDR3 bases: TGTGCCAGCAGCCAAGAATATTGGGGGCCCGGGGGGACTGAAGCTTTCTTT. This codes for CASSQEYWGPGGTEAFF.

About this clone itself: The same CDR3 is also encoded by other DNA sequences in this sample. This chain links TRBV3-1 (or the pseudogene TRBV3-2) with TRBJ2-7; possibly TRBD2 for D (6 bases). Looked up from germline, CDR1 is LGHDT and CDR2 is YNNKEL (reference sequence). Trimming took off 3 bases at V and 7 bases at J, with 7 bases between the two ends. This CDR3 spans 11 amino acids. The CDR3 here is CASSQGGEQYF. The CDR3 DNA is TGTGCCAGCAGCCAGGGGGGTGAGCAGTACTTC.

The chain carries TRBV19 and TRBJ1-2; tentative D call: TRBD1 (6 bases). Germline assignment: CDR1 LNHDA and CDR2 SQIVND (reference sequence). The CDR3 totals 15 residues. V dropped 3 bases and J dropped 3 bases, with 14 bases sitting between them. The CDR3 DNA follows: TGTGCCAGTAGTATCTCCGACAGGACCCACTATGGCTACACCTTC. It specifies CASSISDRTHYGYTF. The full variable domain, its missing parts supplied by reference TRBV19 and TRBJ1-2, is DGGITQSPKYLFRKEGQNVTLSCEQNLNHDAMYWYRQDPGQGLRLIYYSQIVNDFQKGDIAEGYSVSREKKESFPLTVTSAQKNPTAFYLCASSISDRTHYGYTFGSGTRLTVV.

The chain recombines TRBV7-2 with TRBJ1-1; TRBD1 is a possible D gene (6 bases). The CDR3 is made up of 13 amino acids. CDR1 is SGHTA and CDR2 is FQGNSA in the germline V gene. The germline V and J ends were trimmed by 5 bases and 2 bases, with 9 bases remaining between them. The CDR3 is CASSQGHNTEAFF. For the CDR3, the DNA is TGTGCCAGCAGCCAGGGACACAACACTGAAGCTTTCTTT. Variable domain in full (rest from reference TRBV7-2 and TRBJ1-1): GAGVSQSPSNKVTEKGKDVELRCDPISGHTALYWYRQSLGQGLEFLIYFQGNSAPDKSGLPSDRFSAERTGGSVSTLTIQRTQQEDSAVYLCASSQGHNTEAFFGQGTRLTVV.

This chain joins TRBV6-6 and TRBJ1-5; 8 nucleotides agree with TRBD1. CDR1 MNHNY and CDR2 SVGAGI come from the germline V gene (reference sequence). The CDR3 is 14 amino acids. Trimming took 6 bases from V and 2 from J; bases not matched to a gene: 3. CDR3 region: CASSLGQGNQPQHF. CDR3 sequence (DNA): TGTGCCAGCAGCTTGGGACAGGGCAATCAGCCCCAGCATTTT.

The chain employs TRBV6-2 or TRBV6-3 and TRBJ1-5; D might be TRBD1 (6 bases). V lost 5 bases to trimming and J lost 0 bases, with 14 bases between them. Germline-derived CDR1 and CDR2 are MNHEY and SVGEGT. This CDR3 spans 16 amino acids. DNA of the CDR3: TGTGCCAGCAGTCGCGACAGGAGATATAGCAATCAGCCCCAGCATTTT. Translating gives CASSRDRRYSNQPQHF.

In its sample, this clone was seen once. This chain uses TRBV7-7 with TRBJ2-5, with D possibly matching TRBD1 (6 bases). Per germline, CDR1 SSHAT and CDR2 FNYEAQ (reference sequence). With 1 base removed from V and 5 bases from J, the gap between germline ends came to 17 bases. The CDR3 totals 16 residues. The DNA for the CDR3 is TGTGCCAGCAGCTTAGGTGGCAGGGGCCTTGGGGAGACCCAGTACTTC. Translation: CASSLGGRGLGETQYF.

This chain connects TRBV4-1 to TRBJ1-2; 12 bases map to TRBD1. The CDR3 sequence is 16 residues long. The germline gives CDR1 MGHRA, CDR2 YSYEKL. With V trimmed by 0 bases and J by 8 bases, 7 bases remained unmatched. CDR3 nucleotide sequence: TGCGCCAGCAGCCAAGATCCGGGACAGGGGGCGCGCGGCTACACCTTC. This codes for CASSQDPGQGARGYTF.

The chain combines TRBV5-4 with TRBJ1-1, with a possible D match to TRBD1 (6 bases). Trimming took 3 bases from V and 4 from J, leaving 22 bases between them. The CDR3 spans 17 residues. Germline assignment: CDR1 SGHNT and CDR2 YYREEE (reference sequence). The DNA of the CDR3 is TGTGCCAGCAGCTCACGGGACAAGGGGCCCGAGGGCACTGAAGCTTTCTTT. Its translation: CASSSRDKGPEGTEAFF.

The CDR3, as DNA: TGTGCCAGCAGTGAGACAGGGGTGGACTATGGCTACACCTTC. Translated, it gives CASSETGVDYGYTF. The rearrangement links TRBV25-1 to TRBJ1-2; TRBD1 matches at 8 bases. After removal of 3 bases from V and 3 bases from J, the junction contained 3 bases not matched to a gene. In germline, CDR1 is MGHDK, CDR2 SYGVNS. The CDR3 sequence is 14 residues long.

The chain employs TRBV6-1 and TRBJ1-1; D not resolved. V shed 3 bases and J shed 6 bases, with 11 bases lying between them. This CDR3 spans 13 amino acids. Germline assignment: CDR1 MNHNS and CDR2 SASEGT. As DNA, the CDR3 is TGTGCCAGCAGTGAGAGGAGAGGAGCTGAAGCTTTCTTT. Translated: CASSERRGAEAFF.

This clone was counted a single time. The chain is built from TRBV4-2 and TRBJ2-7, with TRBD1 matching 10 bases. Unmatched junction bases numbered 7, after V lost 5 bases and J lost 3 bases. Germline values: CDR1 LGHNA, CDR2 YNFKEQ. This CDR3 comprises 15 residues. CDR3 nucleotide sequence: TGTGCCAGCAGCGATGGGACAGGGGAGAACTACGAGCAGTACTTC. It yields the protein CASSDGTGENYEQYF.

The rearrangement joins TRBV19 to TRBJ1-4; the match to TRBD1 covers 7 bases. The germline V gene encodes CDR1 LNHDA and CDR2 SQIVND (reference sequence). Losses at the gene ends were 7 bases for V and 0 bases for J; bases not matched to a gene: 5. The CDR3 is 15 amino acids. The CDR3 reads CASTPRGSTNEKLFF. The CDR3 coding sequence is TGTGCCAGTACCCCCAGGGGGTCAACTAATGAAAAACTGTTTTTT.

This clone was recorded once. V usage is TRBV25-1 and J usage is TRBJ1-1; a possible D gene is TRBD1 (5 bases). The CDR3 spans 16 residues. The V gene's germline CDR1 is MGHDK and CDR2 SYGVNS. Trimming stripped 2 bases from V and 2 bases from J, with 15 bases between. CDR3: CASSEPAGRTNTEAFF. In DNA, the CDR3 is TGTGCCAGCAGTGAACCGGCAGGGCGAACCAACACTGAAGCTTTCTTT.

CDR3 DNA sequence: TGTGCCAGCAGTGACTCGCCGGTGGGACTAGGGAACGCGGAGACCCAGTACTTC. As protein: CASSDSPVGLGNAETQYF. The chain is built from TRBV6-4 and TRBJ2-5; the match to TRBD2 covers 8 bases. The CDR3 has 18 amino acids. The V segment lost 0 bases and the J segment 5 bases; nucleotides outside the gene matches: 14. The germline V gene encodes CDR1 MRHNA and CDR2 SNTAGT.

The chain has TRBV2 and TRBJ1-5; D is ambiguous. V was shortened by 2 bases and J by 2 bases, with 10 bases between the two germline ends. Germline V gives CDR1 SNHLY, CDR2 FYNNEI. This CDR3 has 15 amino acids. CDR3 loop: CASSESTAGNQPQHF. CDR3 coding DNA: TGTGCCAGCAGTGAATCCACTGCGGGCAATCAGCCCCAGCATTTT.

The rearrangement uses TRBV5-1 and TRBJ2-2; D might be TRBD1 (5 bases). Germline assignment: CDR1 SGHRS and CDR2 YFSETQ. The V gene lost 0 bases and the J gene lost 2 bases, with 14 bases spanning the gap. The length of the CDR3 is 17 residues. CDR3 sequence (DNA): TGCGCCAGCAGCTTGGCAGTCGGGCAGGGTAACACCGGGGAGCTGTTTTTT. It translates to CASSLAVGQGNTGELFF.

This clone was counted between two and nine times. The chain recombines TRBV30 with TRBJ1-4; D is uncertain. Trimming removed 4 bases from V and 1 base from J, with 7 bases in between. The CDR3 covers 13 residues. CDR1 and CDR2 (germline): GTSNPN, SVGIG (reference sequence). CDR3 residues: CAWMSLTNEKLFF. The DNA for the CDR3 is TGTGCCTGGATGTCTTTAACTAATGAAAAACTGTTTTTT.

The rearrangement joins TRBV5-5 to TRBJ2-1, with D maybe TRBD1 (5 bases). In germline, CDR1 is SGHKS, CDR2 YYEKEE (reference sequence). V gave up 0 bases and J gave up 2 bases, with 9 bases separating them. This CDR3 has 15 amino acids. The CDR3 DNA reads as TGTGCCAGCAGCTTGGCAGGGATCCCCTACAATGAGCAGTTCTTC. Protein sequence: CASSLAGIPYNEQFF.

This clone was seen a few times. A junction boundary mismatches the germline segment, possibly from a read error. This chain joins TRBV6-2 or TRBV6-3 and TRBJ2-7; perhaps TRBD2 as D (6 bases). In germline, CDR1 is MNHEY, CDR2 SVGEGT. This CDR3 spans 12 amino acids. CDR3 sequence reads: CASSFSPGSREF. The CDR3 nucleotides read TGTGCCAGCAGTTTCTCCCCCGGGTCCCGGGAGTTC.

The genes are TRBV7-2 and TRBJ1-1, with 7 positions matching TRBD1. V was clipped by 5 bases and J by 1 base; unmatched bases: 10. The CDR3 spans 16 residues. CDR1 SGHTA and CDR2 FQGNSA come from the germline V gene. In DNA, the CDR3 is TGTGCCAGCAGCCCTGACAGGGTCCGCAAGAACACTGAAGCTTTCTTT. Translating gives CASSPDRVRKNTEAFF.

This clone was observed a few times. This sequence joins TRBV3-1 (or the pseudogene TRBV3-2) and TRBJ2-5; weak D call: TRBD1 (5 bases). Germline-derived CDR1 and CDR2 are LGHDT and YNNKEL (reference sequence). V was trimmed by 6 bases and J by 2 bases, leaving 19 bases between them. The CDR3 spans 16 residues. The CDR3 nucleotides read TGTGCCAGCAGGCACCTCGTTGGGGCGAGGCAAGAGACCCAGTACTTC. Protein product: CASRHLVGARQETQYF.